The TCR beta chain described here comes from a study of PD-L1 blockade in urothelial cancer. The overall study: At some point between 2014 and 2016 therapy began: atezolizumab 1,200 mg intravenously every 3 weeks. Prior chemotherapy regimens per patient numbered 0 to 3. Whole-study findings and limits: Pretreatment blood TCR clonality under the median forecast improved survival.

The method was immunoSEQ multiplex PCR; TCRdb's version includes in-frame clones alone and lacks a portion of them. The sample contains about 49,000 clones, 70% to 90% of which appear only once. Details on this clone: Its antigen is currently unknown.

There are 15 residues in the CDR3. CDR1 and CDR2 (germline): SGHNT, YENEEA. V lost 3 bases, J lost 2 bases, and 5 bases stayed unmatched. The sample was PBMCs, taken around atezolizumab (anti-PD-L1) treatment. The TCR sequence derives from a man aged 60-69 years with urothelial cancer. The chain couples TRBV11-3 to TRBJ2-5, with TRBD1 matching over 8 bases. CDR3 DNA sequence: TGTGCCAGCAGCTTTCGGACAGGGCAGCAAGAGACCCAGTACTTC. Its protein is CASSFRTGQQETQYF.